These T cell receptor beta chains were read from a single sample in a study of pediatric ulcerative colitis. Sequencing used immunoSEQ multiplex PCR; TCRdb keeps in-frame clones, though not all of them. The sample lists 65,000 or so clones, 86% occurring once. Sequenced sample: blood. All receptors come from a boy aged 5-17 years with severe ulcerative colitis. The CDR3 runs from the conserved cysteine through the conserved F or W.

length	V	J	CDR3
16	TRBV6-6	TRBJ2-2	CASSSGLGGASGELFF
13	TRBV5-4	TRBJ1-1	CASSLGQYTEAFF
12	TRBV7-9	TRBJ1-5	CARGHSNQPQHF
15	TRBV7-3	TRBJ2-2	CASSNTSGRAKELFF
19	TRBV5-6	TRBJ1-3	CASSSTYSGTAVSGNTIYF
13	TRBV7-8	TRBJ2-1	CASAGGGYNEQFF
13	TRBV7-2	TRBJ2-7	CASSLKSSPWQYF
16	TRBV10-3	TRBJ2-7	CAIRRGLTGDRYEQYF
16	TRBV5-4	TRBJ2-1	CASSLDLAGVVNEQFF
13	TRBV11-2	TRBJ2-7	CASSLDYPYEQYF
16	TRBV6-5	TRBJ2-7	CASSYGGRDGWYEQYF
13	TRBV29-1	TRBJ2-5	CSGGRQGGETQYF
13	TRBV28	TRBJ2-7	CASSFSGTYEQYF
14	TRBV5-1	TRBJ2-5	CASSLARKEETQYF
15	TRBV5-1	TRBJ2-2	CASSLRTVNTGELFF
12	TRBV11-3	TRBJ2-2	CASSSRPPELFF
12	TRBV27	TRBJ2-1	CASSLTSHEQFF
15	TRBV5-6	TRBJ1-3	CASSLYFGDGNTIYF
13	TRBV6-1	TRBJ1-1	CASSEAENTEAFF
16	TRBV5-6	TRBJ1-2	CASSLIRRNSNYGYTF
15	TRBV7-9	TRBJ2-7	CASSLAGRFSYEQYF
12	TRBV10-3	TRBJ2-5	CAISEGGSTQYF
11	TRBV19	TRBJ1-1	CASTNDGGAFF
21	TRBV23-1	TRBJ1-5	CASSQPPSQTETFNSNQPQHF
17	TRBV5-1	TRBJ2-3	CASSLELAGTGTDTQYF
13	TRBV15	TRBJ2-2	CATNRGWTGELFF
11	TRBV7-2	TRBJ2-1	CASSFHNEQFF
11	TRBV25-1	TRBJ2-7	CASSVGYEQYF